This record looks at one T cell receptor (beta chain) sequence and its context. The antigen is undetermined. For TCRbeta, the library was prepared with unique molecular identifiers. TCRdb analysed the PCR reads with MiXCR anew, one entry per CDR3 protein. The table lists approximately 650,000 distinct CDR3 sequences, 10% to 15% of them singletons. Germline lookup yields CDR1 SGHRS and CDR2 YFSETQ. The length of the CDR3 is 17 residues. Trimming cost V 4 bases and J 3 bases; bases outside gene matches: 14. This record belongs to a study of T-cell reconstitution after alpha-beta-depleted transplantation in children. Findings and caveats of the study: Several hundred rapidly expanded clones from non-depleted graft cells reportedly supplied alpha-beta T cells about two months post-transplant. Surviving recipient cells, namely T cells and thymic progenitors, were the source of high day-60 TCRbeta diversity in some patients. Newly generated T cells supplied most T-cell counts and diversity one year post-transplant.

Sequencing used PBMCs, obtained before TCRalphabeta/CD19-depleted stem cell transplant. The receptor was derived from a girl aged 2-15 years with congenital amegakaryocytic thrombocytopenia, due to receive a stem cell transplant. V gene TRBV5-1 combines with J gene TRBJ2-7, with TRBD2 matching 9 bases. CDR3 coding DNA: TGCGCCAGCAGCACCGGACTAGCGAGTTCGTACCGCTACGAGCAGTACTTC. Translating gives CASSTGLASSYRYEQYF.